By its share, the clone carrying this TCR beta chain is medium-sized. What it recognizes is unknown. Multiplex touch-down PCR with TRB-A/B primers amplified rearranged V-D-J TRB sequences. TCRdb called the multiplex PCR reads again in MiXCR, with one record for every CDR3 protein. The profile shows some 19,000 distinct CDR3 sequences, over 35% of them singletons. The sample originates from a study of T cell repertoires in aging, cancer and after chemotherapy. Overall study context: Pre- and post-chemotherapy samples were paired from glioblastoma patients treated with temozolomide-based therapy. The whole study produced a dataset of several million TCR reads.

The study, taken as a whole, reports: Immunological memory after chemotherapy cannot be judged from the repertoire data.

The CDR3 covers 17 residues. Per the germline V gene, CDR1 is LNHDA and CDR2 is SQIVND (reference sequence). V shed 3 bases and J shed 6 bases, with 21 bases lying between them. The template was genomic DNA from peripheral blood, not RNA. The receptor's source is a human donor with a solid tumor. The V gene is TRBV19, the J gene TRBJ2-1; tentative D call: TRBD2 (6 bases). Sequenced input: blood. The CDR3 sequence: CASSIEWDSNGLNEQFF. CDR3 DNA sequence: TGTGCCAGTAGTATTGAGTGGGACTCCAACGGCCTCAATGAGCAGTTCTTC.